The next 25 T cell receptor beta chains were all read from a single sample in a study of blood T cell repertoires in COVID-19. Profiling relied on immunoSEQ multiplex PCR, and the TCRdb table lists in-frame clones only, not all of them. The sample lists more than 200,000 clones; 65% to 80% were seen once. Sequenced: peripheral blood. These receptors all stem from a woman between 40 and 50 years old with active or convalescent COVID-19.

The chain carries TRBV20-1 and TRBJ2-5, with a possible D match to TRBD2 (6 bases). This CDR3 is 11 amino acids long. The germline CDR1 and CDR2 sequences are DFQATT and SNEGSKA (reference sequence). V was shortened by 4 bases and J by 3 bases, with 6 bases between the two germline ends. The chain's CDR3 is CSATGEETQYF. For the CDR3, the DNA is TGCAGTGCTACGGGGGAAGAGACCCAGTACTTC.

The rearrangement joins TRBV5-4 to TRBJ2-5; a possible D gene is TRBD1 (8 bases). Per the germline V gene, CDR1 is SGHNT and CDR2 is YYREEE (reference sequence). The CDR3 is 14 amino acids. V lost 0 bases and J lost 5, with 11 bases in between. In nucleotides, the CDR3 is TGTGCCAGCAGCTTGGTACAGGGGGGGGAGACCCAGTACTTC. Translating it yields CASSLVQGGETQYF.

The chain recombines TRBV2 with TRBJ2-3, with TRBD2 matching 7 bases. Germline values: CDR1 SNHLY, CDR2 FYNNEI. This CDR3 contains 17 residues. J lost 0 bases, V lost 3 bases, and 9 bases had no gene match. The CDR3 here is CASSDFGLADSTDTQYF. The CDR3 coding sequence is TGTGCCAGCAGTGATTTTGGTCTAGCGGATAGCACAGATACGCAGTATTTT.

This clone appeared a single time. This chain links TRBV6-5 with TRBJ2-7; 9 bases agree with TRBD2. With 2 bases clipped from V and 2 bases from J, the junction kept 7 bases outside the gene matches. There are 16 residues in the CDR3. The germline V gene encodes CDR1 MNHEY and CDR2 SVGAGI. The CDR3: CASSYGLAGWAYEQYF. The CDR3 DNA sequence: TGTGCCAGCAGTTACGGCCTAGCGGGGTGGGCCTACGAGCAGTACTTC.

The rearrangement uses TRBV12-3 or TRBV12-4 and TRBJ2-5, with D hard to call. This CDR3 has 11 amino acids. Trimming took 5 bases from V and 7 from J, leaving 8 bases between them. CDR3 region: CASSTSGTQYF. For the CDR3, the DNA is TGTGCCAGCAGTACATCAGGGACCCAGTACTTC.

The chain combines TRBV6-5 with TRBJ2-2; weak D call: TRBD1 (6 bases). The CDR3 has 14 amino acids. Germline CDR1 MNHEY, CDR2 SVGAGI. The V gene lost 7 bases and the J gene lost 5 bases, with 14 bases spanning the gap. CDR3 residues: CASNPRRGTGELFF. The CDR3 nucleotides read TGTGCCAGCAACCCTAGAAGGGGGACCGGGGAGCTGTTTTTT.

This clone was observed once. In nucleotides, the CDR3 is TGCGCCAGCAGCCAACCCCTAGCGGGGGAAGCCAAAAACATTCAGTACTTC. Amino acids: CASSQPLAGEAKNIQYF. The chain recombines TRBV4-1 with TRBJ2-4; 10 bases fit TRBD2. Germline lookup yields CDR1 MGHRA and CDR2 YSYEKL. This CDR3 contains 17 residues. The V gene end was trimmed by 2 bases and the J gene end by 0 bases; junction bases not matched to a gene: 4.

This CDR3 is CASSRAKTGEIGQPQHF. The DNA for the CDR3 is TGTGCCAGCAGTAGGGCGAAGACAGGGGAGATAGGACAGCCCCAGCATTTT. V usage is TRBV27 and J usage is TRBJ1-5; 8 bases line up with TRBD1. Trimming took 5 bases from V and 7 from J; bases not matched to a gene: 16. Per the germline V gene, CDR1 is MNHEY and CDR2 is SMNVEV (reference sequence). The CDR3 covers 17 residues.

V gene TRBV28 combines with J gene TRBJ2-7, with 8 bases identical to TRBD1. V gave up 6 bases and J gave up 2 bases; unmatched junction bases: 9. Germline CDR1 and CDR2: MDHEN and SYDVKM. CDR3 length: 15 amino acids. The CDR3: CASSSRQGTPYEQYV. The CDR3 DNA reads TGTGCCAGCAGCTCTAGACAGGGGACCCCCTACGAGCAGTACGTC.

The J gene is TRBJ1-1, the V gene TRBV12-3 or TRBV12-4; D may be TRBD1 (6 bases). The CDR3 runs to 13 residues. V gave up 8 bases and J gave up 4 bases, with 14 bases separating them. In DNA form, the CDR3 reads TGTGCCAGCTCTGCGGGGGGGCCCACTGAAGCTTTCTTT. This codes for CASSAGGPTEAFF.

This clone appeared a few times. The chain uses TRBV6-5 and TRBJ1-1, with 9 positions matching TRBD1. Germline-derived CDR1 and CDR2 are MNHEY and SVGAGI. V dropped 7 bases and J dropped 2; count of bases not matched to a gene: 5. The CDR3 spans 14 residues. The CDR3 bases are TGTGCCAGCAACCGGGACAGGGCAAACACTGAAGCTTTCTTT. Encoded protein: CASNRDRANTEAFF.

The V gene is TRBV5-1, the J gene TRBJ1-1, with D perhaps matching TRBD1 (5 bases). Germline V gene sequence: CDR1 SGHRS, CDR2 YFSETQ. CDR3 length: 16 residues. Trimming pared 4 bases from V and 4 bases from J, leaving 20 bases between. The CDR3 here is CASSTGTVLEGTEAFF. CDR3 nucleotides: TGCGCCAGCAGCACCGGGACCGTGCTGGAGGGCACTGAAGCTTTCTTT.

The CDR3 nucleotides read TGCGCCAGCAGCGTCCCCGGGACTAGCGGGGGGGCCATTGGGGCCAACGTCCTGACTTTC. Protein: CASSVPGTSGGAIGANVLTF. The V call is TRBV5-1, the J call TRBJ2-6; 16 bases agree with TRBD2. The CDR3 length is 20 residues. The germline V gene has CDR1 SGHRS and CDR2 YFSETQ. After removal of 4 bases from V and 3 bases from J, the junction contained 10 bases not matched to a gene.

The chain employs TRBV7-9 and TRBJ2-5; D unclear. Germline values: CDR1 SEHNR, CDR2 FQNEAQ (reference sequence). CDR3 length equals 14 residues. Trimming took 5 bases from V and 0 from J, leaving 10 bases between them. DNA of the CDR3: TGTGCCAGCAGCCTTCAGAGGTACCAAGAGACCCAGTACTTC. Amino acid sequence: CASSLQRYQETQYF.

The rearrangement links TRBV7-6 to TRBJ2-1; 8 nucleotides match TRBD2. V was clipped by 5 bases and J by 8 bases; unmatched bases: 11. The CDR3 has 15 amino acids. Germline lookup yields CDR1 SGHVS and CDR2 FNYEAQ. CDR3 coding DNA: TGTGCCAGCAGCGCCCGGGGCGGGGGGCGGTATGAGCAGTTCTTC. It codes for CASSARGGGRYEQFF.

The chain joins TRBV7-3 to TRBJ2-2; TRBD1 agrees at 9 bases. The germline CDR1 and CDR2 sequences are SGHTA and FQGTGA. There are 14 residues in the CDR3. With 5 bases clipped from V and 6 bases from J, the junction kept 4 bases outside the gene matches. The CDR3 sequence: CASSRDRVAGELFF. The DNA of the CDR3 is TGTGCCAGCAGCCGGGACAGGGTGGCCGGGGAGCTGTTTTTT. The full variable domain, rest sourced from reference TRBV7-3 and TRBJ2-2, is GAGVSQTPSNKVTEKGKYVELRCDPISGHTALYWYRQSLGQGPEFLIYFQGTGAADDSGLPNDRFFAVRPEGSVSTLKIQRTERGDSAVYLCASSRDRVAGELFFGEGSRLTVL.

The chain has TRBV5-5 and TRBJ2-2; TRBD2 agrees at 10 bases. The V gene's germline CDR1 is SGHKS and CDR2 YYEKEE (reference sequence). The CDR3 has 14 residues. V shed 3 bases, J shed 6 bases, and the junction held 2 bases outside the gene matches. In nucleotides, the CDR3 is TGTGCCAGCAGCTCTGGACTAGCGGCCGGGGAGCTGTTTTTT. It yields the protein CASSSGLAAGELFF.

The chain has TRBV7-2 and TRBJ1-2; 8 bases agree with TRBD1. Germline-derived CDR1 and CDR2 are SGHTA and FQGNSA. After removal of 1 base from V and 3 bases from J, the junction contained 4 bases not matched to a gene. CDR3 length equals 15 residues. This chain's CDR3 is CASSLVTGGDYGYTF. The CDR3 bases are TGTGCCAGCAGCTTAGTAACAGGGGGTGACTATGGCTACACCTTC.

This chain links TRBV5-1 with TRBJ2-2; 9 nucleotides match TRBD2. Germline CDR1 SGHRS, CDR2 YFSETQ. The ends lost 6 bases at V and 6 bases at J; junction bases unmatched: 9. The CDR3 sequence is 15 residues long. This CDR3 is CASKSSSGAAGELFF. In nucleotides, the CDR3 is TGCGCCAGCAAGTCATCTAGCGGGGCGGCCGGGGAGCTGTTTTTT.

This clone was seen more than once but under ten times. The rearrangement joins TRBV4-1 to TRBJ1-1, with D hard to call. The CDR3 consists of 13 residues. V lost 4 bases, J lost 4 bases, and 10 bases lay in between. Germline CDR1 is MGHRA and CDR2 is YSYEKL. This chain's CDR3 is CASSRGGTTEAFF. The CDR3 DNA reads as TGCGCCAGCAGCCGAGGCGGAACCACTGAAGCTTTCTTT.

The rearrangement joins TRBV6-4 to TRBJ2-3; TRBD2 matches 9 bases. Unmatched junction bases numbered 6, after V lost 4 bases and J lost 4 bases. The germline V gene has CDR1 MRHNA and CDR2 SNTAGT. The CDR3 totals 15 residues. In nucleotides, the CDR3 is TGTGCCAGCAGTGCTTCTAGCGGGGTCGCAGATACGCAGTATTTT. It translates to CASSASSGVADTQYF.

The CDR3 protein is CASTEDGTGAYEQYF. CDR3 DNA: TGTGCCAGCACCGAAGACGGGACAGGGGCCTACGAGCAGTACTTC. This rearrangement joins TRBV6-5 to TRBJ2-7; 10 nucleotides line up with TRBD1. Germline CDR1 MNHEY, CDR2 SVGAGI. V lost 7 bases and J lost 2; bases outside the gene matches: 8. The CDR3 is 15 residues long.

The chain is built from TRBV19 and TRBJ1-1; 9 bases map to TRBD1. From germline, CDR1 is LNHDA and CDR2 SQIVND (reference sequence). V lost 6 bases and J lost 11; bases outside the gene matches: 10. This CDR3 contains 13 residues. The CDR3, as DNA: TGTGCCAGTAGCGGTACAGGGGGCGCGCAGGCTTTCTTT. Translated, it gives CASSGTGGAQAFF.

V is TRBV2 and J is TRBJ2-4; the match to TRBD2 covers 7 bases. J gave up 4 bases and V 4 bases, and 4 bases lay outside the gene matches. The germline gives CDR1 SNHLY, CDR2 FYNNEI. The CDR3 contains 14 residues. CDR3 nucleotide sequence: TGTGCCAGCAGTGCTGGACTAGTGAAAAACATTCAGTACTTC. As protein: CASSAGLVKNIQYF.

The chain joins TRBV28 to TRBJ2-1; tentative D call: TRBD1 (8 bases). From germline, CDR1 is MDHEN and CDR2 SYDVKM. CDR3 length equals 15 residues. V was clipped by 6 bases and J by 7 bases, with 19 bases between them. The CDR3 DNA follows: TGTGCCAGCAGCCAGGGGGCGGGGGCCCTTAATGAGCAGTTCTTC. It encodes CASSQGAGALNEQFF.